Following are 29 T cell receptor beta chains from one sample sequenced in a study of shared clonotypes between healthy human individuals. The assay was immunoSEQ multiplex PCR, and TCRdb's table has in-frame clones only and misses some. Of roughly 1 million clones detected, around 76% appear once; the ten largest clones hold approximately 1.5%. The sequenced sample consisted of memory CD4+ T cells sorted from blood. Subset: CD45RA-negative fraction. The receptor set was obtained from a man between 18 and 35 years old in good health.

Only one count was recorded for this clone. The genes are TRBV14 and TRBJ2-1; D might be TRBD2 (6 bases). CDR3 length equals 14 residues. CDR1 is SGHDN and CDR2 is FVKESK in the germline V gene. The V end lost 1 base, the J end lost 12 bases, and 16 bases lay between the germline ends. The CDR3 loop reads CASSQGATSPSQFF. DNA for the CDR3: TGTGCCAGCAGCCAAGGTGCGACTAGTCCGTCGCAGTTCTTC.

The chain couples TRBV28 to TRBJ1-4, with D maybe TRBD1 (6 bases). V lost 10 bases and J 15 bases, leaving 21 bases between the germline ends. Germline lookup yields CDR1 MDHEN and CDR2 SYDVKM. This CDR3 region has 12 residues. The CDR3 coding sequence is TGTGCCACCCAGGCCCACACAGGGCTGGTGTTTTTT. Translated: CATQAHTGLVFF.

The chain employs TRBV7-9 and TRBJ1-5, with D maybe TRBD1 (6 bases). Germline V lookup: CDR1 SEHNR, CDR2 FQNEAQ (reference sequence). The germline V and J ends were trimmed by 5 bases and 0 bases, with 11 bases remaining between them. The CDR3 totals 15 residues. The chain's CDR3 is CASSEDSYSNQPQHF. In DNA form, the CDR3 reads TGTGCCAGCAGCGAGGACAGCTATAGCAATCAGCCCCAGCATTTT.

This clone has just a few counts. The rearrangement joins TRBV27 to TRBJ1-1, with a weak D call TRBD1 (5 bases). Between the trimmed V and J ends, which lost 4 bases and 7 bases, there was a span of 10 bases. The CDR3 spans 12 residues. Germline V lookup: CDR1 MNHEY, CDR2 SMNVEV (reference sequence). CDR3 DNA: TGTGCCAGCAGTTCCGAGGGGCTTGAAGCTTTCTTT. Translation: CASSSEGLEAFF.

The gene calls are TRBV9 and TRBJ1-3; no clear D. The CDR3 has 14 amino acids. Between the trimmed V and J ends, which lost 3 bases and 2 bases, there was a span of 9 bases. Germline V gene data show CDR1 as SGDLS and CDR2 as YYNGEE. CDR3 sequence: CASSAPSTGNTIYF. The CDR3 DNA follows: TGTGCCAGCAGCGCTCCAAGCACTGGAAACACCATATATTTT. The full variable domain, with the rest looked up from reference TRBV9 and TRBJ1-3, is DSGVTQTPKHLITATGQRVTLRCSPRSGDLSVYWYQQSLDQGLQFLIQYYNGEERAKGNILERFSAQQFPDLHSELNLSSLELGDSALYFCASSAPSTGNTIYFGEGSWLTVV.

V is TRBV13 and J is TRBJ1-2; D is possibly TRBD1 (6 bases). Germline V CDR1 and CDR2: PRHDT, FYEKMQ (reference sequence). The CDR3 extends over 13 amino acids. V was shortened by 2 bases and J by 8 bases, with 12 bases between the two germline ends. The DNA of the CDR3 is TGTGCCAGCAGCTTAAACAGGGTGTGGGGCTACACCTTC. It translates to CASSLNRVWGYTF.

The chain carries TRBV12-5 and TRBJ2-7, with a weak D call TRBD2 (6 bases). CDR1 LGHNT and CDR2 FRNRAP come from the germline V gene. The CDR3 spans 16 residues. V was cut by 1 base and J by 0 bases, with 13 bases left in between. The chain's CDR3 is CASGLAIAEASYEQYF. CDR3 nucleotide sequence: TGTGCTAGTGGTTTGGCGATAGCGGAGGCCTCCTACGAGCAGTACTTC. Complete variable domain (other parts from reference TRBV12-5 and TRBJ2-7): DARVTQTPRHKVTEMGQEVTMRCQPILGHNTVFWYRQTMMQGLELLAYFRNRAPLDDSGMPKDRFSAEMPDATLATLKIQPSEPRDSAVYFCASGLAIAEASYEQYFGPGTRLTVT.

This clone was seen a handful of times. The genes are TRBV29-1 and TRBJ2-7, with a weak D call TRBD2 (6 bases). V was cut by 6 bases and J by 0 bases, with 18 bases left in between. This CDR3 is 15 amino acids long. Germline CDR1 SQVTM, CDR2 ANQGSEA. CDR3 in DNA: TGCAGCGTCGGCGTCGGGAGACCGACCTCCTACGAGCAGTACTTC. Translated: CSVGVGRPTSYEQYF.

The table lists this clone with a few counts. The chain couples TRBV30 to TRBJ2-3; D remains ambiguous. Per the germline V gene, CDR1 is GTSNPN and CDR2 is SVGIG (reference sequence). V lost 2 bases, J lost 0 bases, and 6 bases lay in between. The CDR3 has 13 amino acids. The CDR3: CAWSQRSTDTQYF. The CDR3 nucleotides read TGTGCCTGGAGTCAGAGGAGCACAGATACGCAGTATTTT.

The chain joins TRBV15 to TRBJ1-2; 7 bases map to TRBD1. The CDR3 totals 14 residues. Germline loops: CDR1 LNHNV, CDR2 YYDKDF (reference sequence). Trimming removed 5 bases from V and 3 bases from J; junction bases left unmatched: 6. CDR3 sequence reads: CATSPGGIYYGYTF. The CDR3 coding sequence is TGTGCCACCAGCCCAGGGGGAATCTACTATGGCTACACCTTC.

The J gene is TRBJ1-1, the V gene TRBV28; 8 bases line up with TRBD1. The J segment lost 3 bases and the V segment lost 3 bases, leaving 9 bases of the junction unmatched. CDR1 and CDR2 (germline): MDHEN, SYDVKM. The CDR3 totals 16 residues. The CDR3 sequence is CASSLIAGTGDTEAFF. For the CDR3, the DNA is TGTGCCAGCAGTTTGATCGCCGGGACAGGCGACACTGAAGCTTTCTTT.

This clone was observed a few times. Other DNA sequences in the sample encode the same CDR3. CDR3 region: CASSLDGTATYEQYF. In DNA form, the CDR3 reads TGTGCCAGCAGCTTAGATGGGACGGCTACCTACGAGCAGTACTTC. The V and J genes are TRBV7-2 and TRBJ2-7; TRBD1 or TRBD2 may be the D gene (5 bases each). The germline gives CDR1 SGHTA, CDR2 FQGNSA. V was pared by 1 base and J by 2 bases, with 12 bases between. The CDR3 is made up of 15 amino acids.

The chain employs TRBV5-1 and TRBJ2-3; perhaps TRBD1 as D (6 bases). Germline loops: CDR1 SGHRS, CDR2 YFSETQ. The CDR3 totals 14 residues. V was pared by 4 bases and J by 1 base, with 10 bases between. CDR3 protein: CASSKDRGTDTQYF. In nucleotides, the CDR3 is TGCGCCAGCAGCAAGGACAGAGGCACAGATACGCAGTATTTT.

The chain has TRBV7-8 and TRBJ2-2, with TRBD2 matching 7 bases. The germline V gene encodes CDR1 SGHVS and CDR2 FQNEAQ. V dropped 4 bases and J dropped 7; count of bases not matched to a gene: 12. There are 16 residues in the CDR3. The DNA for the CDR3 is TGTGCCAGCAGCTCTTCGGGGGGAGGGCCGATCGGGGAGCTGTTTTTT. Its protein product is CASSSSGGGPIGELFF.

This clone was detected only a few times. This chain links TRBV6-6 with TRBJ1-5; D is perhaps TRBD1 (6 bases). This CDR3 comprises 14 residues. V was shortened by 4 bases and J by 7 bases, with 14 bases between the two germline ends. CDR1 and CDR2 (germline): MNHNY, SVGAGI (reference sequence). This CDR3 reads CASSSGTMGQPQHF. The CDR3 nucleotides read TGTGCCAGCAGTTCCGGGACAATGGGACAGCCCCAGCATTTT.

V gene TRBV5-5 combines with J gene TRBJ1-4, with TRBD1 matching 7 bases. V lost 1 base, J lost 4 bases, and 4 bases stayed unmatched. CDR1 and CDR2 from the germline V gene are SGHKS and YYEKEE (reference sequence). The CDR3 covers 15 residues. The CDR3 reads CASSLIGQVNEKLFF. The CDR3 region has the DNA TGTGCCAGCAGCTTGATCGGACAGGTTAATGAAAAACTGTTTTTT.

The chain has TRBV20-1 and TRBJ2-5; unclear D gene. CDR1 and CDR2 from the germline V gene are DFQATT and SNEGSKA (reference sequence). V was pared by 5 bases and J by 5 bases, with 9 bases between. This CDR3 has 11 residues. The CDR3 reads CSALTWETQYF. CDR3 nucleotides: TGCAGTGCTCTGACGTGGGAGACCCAGTACTTC.

This clone was counted ten times or more. V and J are TRBV28 and TRBJ2-2; 13 bases align to TRBD2. Germline V gives CDR1 MDHEN, CDR2 SYDVKM. The ends lost 3 bases at V and 6 bases at J; junction bases unmatched: 7. The CDR3 runs to 17 residues. DNA for the CDR3: TGTGCCAGCAGTTTGTGGAGACTAGCGGGGGGCCCCGGGGAGCTGTTTTTT. It encodes CASSLWRLAGGPGELFF.

The rearrangement uses TRBV19 and TRBJ1-1; the D is unclear. V lost 9 bases to trimming and J lost 6 bases, with 17 bases between them. Per germline, CDR1 LNHDA and CDR2 SQIVND (reference sequence). The CDR3 totals 13 residues. This CDR3 reads CASSRERVAEAFF. In DNA, the CDR3 is TGTGCCAGCTCGAGGGAGCGGGTGGCTGAAGCTTTCTTT.

This clone was seen more than once but under ten times. The rearrangement uses TRBV2 and TRBJ1-4, with a tentative D call TRBD1 (5 bases). V was pared by 4 bases and J by 4 bases, with 13 bases between. Per the germline V gene, CDR1 is SNHLY and CDR2 is FYNNEI. CDR3 length: 15 amino acids. CDR3: CASSGGKSLNEKLFF. The CDR3 DNA sequence: TGTGCCAGCAGTGGGGGGAAAAGCCTTAATGAAAAACTGTTTTTT.

The V call is TRBV19, the J call TRBJ1-6, with 7 bases fitting TRBD1. Losses at the gene ends were 6 bases for V and 9 bases for J; bases not matched to a gene: 2. Germline V lookup: CDR1 LNHDA, CDR2 SQIVND (reference sequence). This CDR3 region has 12 residues. The DNA of the CDR3 is TGTGCCAGTAGGACAGGGACTTCACCCCTCCACTTT. Translated, it gives CASRTGTSPLHF. The complete variable domain, with remaining parts taken from reference TRBV19 and TRBJ1-6, reads DGGITQSPKYLFRKEGQNVTLSCEQNLNHDAMYWYRQDPGQGLRLIYYSQIVNDFQKGDIAEGYSVSREKKESFPLTVTSAQKNPTAFYLCASRTGTSPLHFGNGTRLTVT.

This chain uses TRBV5-4 with TRBJ2-5, with 10 nucleotides matching TRBD2. The length of the CDR3 is 15 residues. From germline, CDR1 is SGHNT and CDR2 YYREEE (reference sequence). J was trimmed by 1 base and V by 7 bases; bases with no gene match: 7. This CDR3 reads CASGEAGGIQETQYF. CDR3 bases: TGTGCCAGCGGGGAAGCGGGGGGGATCCAAGAGACCCAGTACTTC. Supplemented by reference TRBV5-4 and TRBJ2-5, the full variable domain reads ETGVTQSPTHLIKTRGQQVTLRCSSQSGHNTVSWYQQALGQGPQFIFQYYREEENGRGNFPPRFSGLQFPNYSSELNVNALELDDSALYLCASGEAGGIQETQYFGPGTRLLVL.

V gene TRBV30 combines with J gene TRBJ1-3; 10 bases fit TRBD1. Germline V gene lookup returns CDR1 GTSNPN and CDR2 SVGIG (reference sequence). CDR3 length: 15 amino acids. The V segment lost 3 bases and the J segment 0 bases; nucleotides outside the gene matches: 2. DNA of the CDR3: TGTGCCTGGAGGACAGGGGGCGGCTCTGGAAACACCATATATTTT. As protein: CAWRTGGGSGNTIYF.

This chain connects TRBV5-1 to TRBJ2-5; TRBD2 matches at 12 bases. Germline V gene data show CDR1 as SGHRS and CDR2 as YFSETQ. V gave up 3 bases and J gave up 5 bases; unmatched junction bases: 5. The CDR3 has 15 residues. The CDR3 bases are TGCGCCAGCAGCTCAACCGGGACTAGCGGGGAGACCCAGTACTTC. Its translation: CASSSTGTSGETQYF. The entire variable domain, with the rest obtained from reference TRBV5-1 and TRBJ2-5, is as follows: KAGVTQTPRYLIKTRGQQVTLSCSPISGHRSVSWYQQTPGQGLQFLFEYFSETQRNKGNFPGRFSGRQFSNSRSEMNVSTLELGDSALYLCASSSTGTSGETQYFGPGTRLLVL.

The V call is TRBV2, the J call TRBJ1-2, with D tentatively TRBD1 (6 bases). Trimming removed 3 bases at V and 9 bases at J, with 11 bases between. The germline gives CDR1 SNHLY, CDR2 FYNNEI. This CDR3 region has 12 residues. CDR3 DNA: TGTGCCAGCAGTGAGGGGACATTGAGCTACACCTTC. Residues: CASSEGTLSYTF.

The genes are TRBV10-3 and TRBJ1-3, with a weak D call TRBD1 (5 bases). The CDR3 has 15 amino acids. Trimming pared 4 bases from V and 1 base from J, leaving 11 bases between. Germline values: CDR1 ENHRY, CDR2 SYGVKD. In DNA, the CDR3 is TGTGCCATCAGTGGGGGCAGGGTATCTGGAAACACCATATATTTT. Residues: CAISGGRVSGNTIYF.

This clone has only a few counts. The CDR3 region is CASSQGLAATYNEQFF. In DNA form, the CDR3 reads TGTGCCAGCAGCCAGGGACTAGCGGCTACCTACAATGAGCAGTTCTTC. The chain is built from TRBV11-1 and TRBJ2-1; 11 bases align to TRBD2. This CDR3 comprises 16 residues. With 5 bases clipped from V and 2 bases from J, the junction kept 5 bases outside the gene matches. Germline V lookup: CDR1 SGHAT, CDR2 FQDESV (reference sequence).

This chain joins TRBV10-3 and TRBJ1-2; the match to TRBD1 covers 8 bases. Trimming took 4 bases from V and 5 from J; bases not matched to a gene: 3. The CDR3 has 13 residues. Germline loops: CDR1 ENHRY, CDR2 SYGVKD. The CDR3 region has the DNA TGTGCCATCAGTGGAGGACAGGGATATGGCTACACCTTC. Amino acid sequence: CAISGGQGYGYTF.

This clone is a singleton in its sample. The V and J genes are TRBV11-2 and TRBJ2-2; D is tentatively TRBD1 or TRBD2 (5 bases each). The CDR3 loop spans 15 amino acids. Trimming pared 7 bases from V and 3 bases from J, leaving 15 bases between. Germline lookup yields CDR1 SGHAT and CDR2 FQNNGV. CDR3 sequence reads: CASTPYGADTGELFF. CDR3 nucleotide sequence: TGTGCCAGCACCCCCTACGGGGCCGACACCGGGGAGCTGTTTTTT.